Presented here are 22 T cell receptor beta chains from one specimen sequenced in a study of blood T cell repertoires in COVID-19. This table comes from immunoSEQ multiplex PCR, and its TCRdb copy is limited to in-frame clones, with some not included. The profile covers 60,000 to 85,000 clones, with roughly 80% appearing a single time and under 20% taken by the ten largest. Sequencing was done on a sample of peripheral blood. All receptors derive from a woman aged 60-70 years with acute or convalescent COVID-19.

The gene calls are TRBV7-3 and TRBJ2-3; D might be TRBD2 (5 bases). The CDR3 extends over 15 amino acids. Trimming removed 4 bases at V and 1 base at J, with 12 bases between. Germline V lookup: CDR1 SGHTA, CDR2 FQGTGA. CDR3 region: CASSYNGRGTDTQYF. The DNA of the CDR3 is TGTGCCAGCAGCTATAATGGGCGGGGCACAGATACGCAGTATTTT.

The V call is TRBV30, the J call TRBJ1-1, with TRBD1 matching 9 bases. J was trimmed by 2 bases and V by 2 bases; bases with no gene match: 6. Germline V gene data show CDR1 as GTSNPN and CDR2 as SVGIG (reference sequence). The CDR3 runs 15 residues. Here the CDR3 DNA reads TGTGCCTGGAGTCTCCCGGACAGGGGTAACACTGAAGCTTTCTTT. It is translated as CAWSLPDRGNTEAFF.

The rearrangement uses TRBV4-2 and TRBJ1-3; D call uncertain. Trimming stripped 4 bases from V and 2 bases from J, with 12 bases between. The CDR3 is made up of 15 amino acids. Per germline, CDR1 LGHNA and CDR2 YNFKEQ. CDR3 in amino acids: CASSLQPGAGNTIYF. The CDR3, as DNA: TGTGCCAGCAGCCTCCAACCGGGAGCTGGAAACACCATATATTTT.

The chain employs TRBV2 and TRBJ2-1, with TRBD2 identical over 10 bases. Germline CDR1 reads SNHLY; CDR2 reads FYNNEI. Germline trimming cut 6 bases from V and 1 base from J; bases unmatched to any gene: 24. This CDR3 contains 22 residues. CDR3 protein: CASSQQAATSGYSDTSYNEQFF. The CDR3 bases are TGTGCCAGCAGCCAACAGGCAGCGACTAGCGGGTATTCTGATACGTCCTACAATGAGCAGTTCTTC.

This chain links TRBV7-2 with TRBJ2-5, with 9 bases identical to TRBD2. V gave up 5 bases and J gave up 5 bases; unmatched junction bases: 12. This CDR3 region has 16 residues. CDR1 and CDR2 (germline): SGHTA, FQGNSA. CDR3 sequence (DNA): TGTGCCAGCAGCCGCCTGGGCGGGGGGGCTTGGGAGACCCAGTACTTC. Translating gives CASSRLGGGAWETQYF.

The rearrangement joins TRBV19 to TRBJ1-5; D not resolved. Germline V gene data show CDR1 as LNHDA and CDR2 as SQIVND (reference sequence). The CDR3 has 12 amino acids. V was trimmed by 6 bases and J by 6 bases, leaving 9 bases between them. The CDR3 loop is CASSQESQPQHF. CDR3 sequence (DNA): TGTGCCAGTAGCCAGGAAAGTCAGCCCCAGCATTTT.

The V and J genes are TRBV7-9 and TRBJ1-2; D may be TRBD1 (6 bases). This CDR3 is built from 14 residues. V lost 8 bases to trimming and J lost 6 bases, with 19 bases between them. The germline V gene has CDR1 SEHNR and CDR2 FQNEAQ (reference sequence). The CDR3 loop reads CASSRSKGVHGYTF. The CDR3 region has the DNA TGTGCCAGCTCTAGGTCAAAGGGGGTTCATGGCTACACCTTC.

The CDR3 bases are TGTGCCAGCAGTTACCCACCGCGGTACGAGCAGTACTTC. Translating it yields CASSYPPRYEQYF. The chain employs TRBV6-5 and TRBJ2-7, with D hard to call. Trimming cost V 2 bases and J 4 bases, with 9 bases left between them. Germline-derived CDR1 and CDR2 are MNHEY and SVGAGI. The CDR3 has 13 residues.

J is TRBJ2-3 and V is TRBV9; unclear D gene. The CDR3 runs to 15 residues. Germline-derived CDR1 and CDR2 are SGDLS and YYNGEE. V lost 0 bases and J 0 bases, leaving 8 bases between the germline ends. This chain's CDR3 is CASSVGAGSTDTQYF. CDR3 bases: TGTGCCAGCAGCGTAGGGGCAGGTAGCACAGATACGCAGTATTTT.

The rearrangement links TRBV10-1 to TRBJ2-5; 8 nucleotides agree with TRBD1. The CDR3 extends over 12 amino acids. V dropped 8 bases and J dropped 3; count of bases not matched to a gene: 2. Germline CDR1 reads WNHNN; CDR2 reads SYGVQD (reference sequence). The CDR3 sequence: CASSDREETQYF. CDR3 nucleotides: TGCGCCAGCTCGGACAGGGAAGAGACCCAGTACTTC.

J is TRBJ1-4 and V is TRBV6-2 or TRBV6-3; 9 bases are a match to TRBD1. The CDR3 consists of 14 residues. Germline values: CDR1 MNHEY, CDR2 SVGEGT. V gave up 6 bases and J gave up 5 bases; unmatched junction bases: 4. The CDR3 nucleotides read TGTGCCAGCAGCGACAGGGGGGGGAATGAAAAACTGTTTTTT. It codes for CASSDRGGNEKLFF.

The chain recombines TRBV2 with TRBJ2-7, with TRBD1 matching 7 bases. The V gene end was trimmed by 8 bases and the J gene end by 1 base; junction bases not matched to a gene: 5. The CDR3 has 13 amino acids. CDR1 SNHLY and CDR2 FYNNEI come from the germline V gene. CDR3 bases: TGTGCCAGCGAAGACAGGGCTTCCTACGAGCAGTACGTC. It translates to CASEDRASYEQYV.

The CDR3 DNA is TGTGCCAGCAGTGAATTTTTCGTAGCGAACACTGAAGCTTTCTTT. It is translated as CASSEFFVANTEAFF. The chain combines TRBV6-1 with TRBJ1-1; D not certain. V lost 2 bases to trimming and J lost 1 base, with 11 bases between them. CDR1 is MNHNS and CDR2 is SASEGT in the germline V gene. The CDR3 is 15 residues long.

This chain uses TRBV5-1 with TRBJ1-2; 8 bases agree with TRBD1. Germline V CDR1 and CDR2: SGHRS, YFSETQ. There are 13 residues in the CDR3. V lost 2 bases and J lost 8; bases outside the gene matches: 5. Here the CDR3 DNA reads TGCGCCAGCAGCTTTGCAGGGGGCCAAGGCTACACCTTC. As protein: CASSFAGGQGYTF.

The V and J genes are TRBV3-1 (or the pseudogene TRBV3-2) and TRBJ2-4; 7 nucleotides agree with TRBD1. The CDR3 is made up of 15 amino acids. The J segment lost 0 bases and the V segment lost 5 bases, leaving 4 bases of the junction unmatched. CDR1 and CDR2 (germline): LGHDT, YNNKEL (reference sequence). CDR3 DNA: TGTGCCAGCAGCTCCCAGGGGGTAGCCAAAAACATTCAGTACTTC. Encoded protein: CASSSQGVAKNIQYF.

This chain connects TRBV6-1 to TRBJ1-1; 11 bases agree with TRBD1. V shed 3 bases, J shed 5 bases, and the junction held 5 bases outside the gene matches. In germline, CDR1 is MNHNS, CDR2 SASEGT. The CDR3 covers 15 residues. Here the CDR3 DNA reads TGTGCCAGCAGTGACCTGGGGACAGGGGGAACTGAAGCTTTCTTT. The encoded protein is CASSDLGTGGTEAFF.

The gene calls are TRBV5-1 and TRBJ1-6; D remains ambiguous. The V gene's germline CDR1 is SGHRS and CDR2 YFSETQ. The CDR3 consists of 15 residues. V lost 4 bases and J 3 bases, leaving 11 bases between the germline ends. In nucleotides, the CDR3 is TGCGCCAGCAGCCCGGACGGAGGCTATAATTCACCCCTCCACTTT. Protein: CASSPDGGYNSPLHF.

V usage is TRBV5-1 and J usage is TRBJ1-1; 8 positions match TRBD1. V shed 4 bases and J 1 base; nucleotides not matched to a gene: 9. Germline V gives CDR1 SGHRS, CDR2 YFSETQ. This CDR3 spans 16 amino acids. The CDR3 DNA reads TGCGCCAGCAGCGCCGGACAGGGTCGGACGAACACTGAAGCTTTCTTT. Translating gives CASSAGQGRTNTEAFF.

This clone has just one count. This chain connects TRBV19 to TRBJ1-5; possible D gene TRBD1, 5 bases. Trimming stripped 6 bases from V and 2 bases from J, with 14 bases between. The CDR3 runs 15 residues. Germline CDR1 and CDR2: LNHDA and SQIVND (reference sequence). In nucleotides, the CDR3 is TGTGCCAGTAGGGGGGGGAGGAGAGGCAATCAGCCCCAGCATTTT. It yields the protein CASRGGRRGNQPQHF.

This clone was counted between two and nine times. CDR3 bases: TGTGCCACCAGTGAATTAGCGGGGGGGCGTGAGACCCAGTACTTC. Protein sequence: CATSELAGGRETQYF. The J gene is TRBJ2-5, the V gene TRBV24-1, with 11 bases matching TRBD2. This CDR3 comprises 15 residues. Germline CDR1 and CDR2: KGHDR and SFDVKD. V lost 4 bases to trimming and J lost 5 bases; unmatched junction nucleotides: 5.

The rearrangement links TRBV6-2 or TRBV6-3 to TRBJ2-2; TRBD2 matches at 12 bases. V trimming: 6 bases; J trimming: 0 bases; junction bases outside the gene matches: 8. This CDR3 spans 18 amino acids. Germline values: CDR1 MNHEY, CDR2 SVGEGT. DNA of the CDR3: TGTGCCAGCAGCCACCTCGGACTAGCGGGGACGAACACCGGGGAGCTGTTTTTT. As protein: CASSHLGLAGTNTGELFF.

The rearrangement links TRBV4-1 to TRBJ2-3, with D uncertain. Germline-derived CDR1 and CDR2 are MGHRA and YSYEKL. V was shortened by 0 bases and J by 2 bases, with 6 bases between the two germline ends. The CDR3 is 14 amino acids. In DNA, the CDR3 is TGCGCCAGCAGCCAAGACGTATCCACAGATACGCAGTATTTT. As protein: CASSQDVSTDTQYF.